This T cell receptor (beta chain) was profiled in a study of T cells in Graves' hyperthyroidism and ophthalmopathy. A patient was excluded if there was uncontrolled infection, other autoimmune disease, pregnancy or lactation. This clonotype was seen repeatedly, ten times or more. Trimming cost V 1 base and J 4 bases; bases outside gene matches: 7. This CDR3 has 16 amino acids. Germline values: CDR1 LGHNA, CDR2 YNFKEQ. Authors of the study amplified TCR beta CDR3 regions from RNA transcripts. A first-round RT-PCR of the TCR CDR3 used the HTBI primer set. TCRdb ran MiXCR on the multiplex PCR reads and lists one entry per CDR3 protein. The sample yields about half a million distinct CDR3 sequences, more than 15% seen once.

The specimen sequenced was blood. J is TRBJ1-1 and V is TRBV4-2; TRBD1 matches 9 bases. The clonotype comes from a woman aged 25 to 39 with Graves' ophthalmopathy. This chain's CDR3 is CASSQGQGVGGTEAFF. The CDR3 region has the DNA TGTGCCAGCAGCCAAGGACAGGGGGTCGGTGGCACTGAAGCTTTCTTT.